This T cell receptor (beta chain) is drawn from a study of identical twins' blood T cells. Study-wide results and limits: Shared environment remains a possible cause of twin similarity.

The table lists this clonotype with many counts. Antigen: not known. The CDR3 consists of 16 residues. The V end lost 4 bases, the J end lost 5 bases, and 16 bases lay between the germline ends. Germline assignment: CDR1 SGHRS and CDR2 YFSETQ. MiXCR was run by TCRdb on the 5' RACE reads, yielding one entry per CDR3 protein. Of 300,000 to 400,000 distinct CDR3 sequences in the sample, 28% are singletons; the top ten hold 6.1%. The sequencing input was PBMCs. The chain employs TRBV5-1 and TRBJ1-6; the D is unclear. This clonotype originated in a woman between 18 and 50 years old in good health. The CDR3 spells CASSLDRRQDNSPLHF. Here the CDR3 DNA reads TGCGCCAGCAGCCTGGATCGGCGGCAAGATAATTCACCCCTCCACTTT.